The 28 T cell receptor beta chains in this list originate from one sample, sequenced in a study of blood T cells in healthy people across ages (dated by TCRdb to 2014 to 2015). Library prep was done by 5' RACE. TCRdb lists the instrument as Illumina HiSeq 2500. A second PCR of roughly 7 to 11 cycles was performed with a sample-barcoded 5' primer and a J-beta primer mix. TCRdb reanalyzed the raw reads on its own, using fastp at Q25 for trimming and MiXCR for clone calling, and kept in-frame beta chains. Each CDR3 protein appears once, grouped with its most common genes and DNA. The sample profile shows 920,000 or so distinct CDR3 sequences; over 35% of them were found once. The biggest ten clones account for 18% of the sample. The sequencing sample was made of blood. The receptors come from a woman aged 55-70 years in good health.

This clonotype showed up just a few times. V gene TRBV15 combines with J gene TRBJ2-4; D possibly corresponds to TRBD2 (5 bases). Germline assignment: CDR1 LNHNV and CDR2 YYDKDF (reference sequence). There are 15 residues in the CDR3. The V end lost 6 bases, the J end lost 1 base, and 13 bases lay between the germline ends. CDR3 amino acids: CATSIGLRAKNIQYF. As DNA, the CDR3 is TGTGCCACCAGTATAGGACTCCGCGCCAAAAACATTCAGTACTTC.

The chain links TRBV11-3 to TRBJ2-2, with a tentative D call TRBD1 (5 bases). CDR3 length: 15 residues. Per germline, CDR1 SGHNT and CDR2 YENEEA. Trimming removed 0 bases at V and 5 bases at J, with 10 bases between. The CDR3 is CASSLDQGGTGELFF. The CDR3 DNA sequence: TGTGCCAGCAGCTTAGACCAGGGTGGTACCGGGGAGCTGTTTTTT. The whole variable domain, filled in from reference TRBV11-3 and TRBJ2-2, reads EAGVVQSPRYKIIEKKQPVAFWCNPISGHNTLYWYLQNLGQGPELLIRYENEEAVDDSQLPKDRFSAERLKGVDSTLKIQPAELGDSAVYLCASSLDQGGTGELFFGEGSRLTVL.

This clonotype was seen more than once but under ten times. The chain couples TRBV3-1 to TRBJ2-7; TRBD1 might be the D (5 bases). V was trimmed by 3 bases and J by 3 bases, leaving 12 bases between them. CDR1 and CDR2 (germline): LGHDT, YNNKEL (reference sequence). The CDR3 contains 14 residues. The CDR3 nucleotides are TGTGCCAGCAGCCATGGGCTAGGGGACTACGAGCAGTACTTC. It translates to CASSHGLGDYEQYF.

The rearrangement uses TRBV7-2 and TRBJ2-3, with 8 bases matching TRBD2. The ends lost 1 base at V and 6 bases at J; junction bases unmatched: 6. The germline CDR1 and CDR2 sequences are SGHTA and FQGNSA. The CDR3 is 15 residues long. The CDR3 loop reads CASSLVSGRPDTQYF. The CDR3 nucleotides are TGTGCCAGCAGCTTAGTGAGCGGGAGACCGGATACGCAGTATTTT.

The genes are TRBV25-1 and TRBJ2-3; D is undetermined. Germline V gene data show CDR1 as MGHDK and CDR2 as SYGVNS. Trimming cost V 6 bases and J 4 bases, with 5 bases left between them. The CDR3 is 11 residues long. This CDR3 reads CASRDSDTQYF. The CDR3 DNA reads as TGTGCCAGCAGAGATTCAGATACGCAGTATTTT.

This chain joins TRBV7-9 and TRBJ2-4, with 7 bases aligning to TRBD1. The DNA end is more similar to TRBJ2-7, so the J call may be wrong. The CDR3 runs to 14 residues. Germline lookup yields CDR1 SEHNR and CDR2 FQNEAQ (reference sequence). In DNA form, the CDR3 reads TGTGCCAGCAGCGACCCGAGACAGGGCTACGAGCAGTACTTC. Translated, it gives CASSDPRQGYEQYF.

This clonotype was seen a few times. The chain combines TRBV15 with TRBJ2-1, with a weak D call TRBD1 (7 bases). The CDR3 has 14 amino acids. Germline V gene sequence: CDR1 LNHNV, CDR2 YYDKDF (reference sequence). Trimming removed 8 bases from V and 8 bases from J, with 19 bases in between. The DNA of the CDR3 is TGTGCCACCGGGAGGACAGGTCCCTCGTATGAGCAGTTCTTC. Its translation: CATGRTGPSYEQFF.

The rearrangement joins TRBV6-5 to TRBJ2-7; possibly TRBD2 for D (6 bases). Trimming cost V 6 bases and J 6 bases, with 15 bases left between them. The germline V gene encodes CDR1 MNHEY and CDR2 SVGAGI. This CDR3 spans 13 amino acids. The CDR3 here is CASSLPGGFEQYF. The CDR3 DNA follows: TGTGCCAGCAGCCTCCCCGGGGGTTTCGAGCAGTACTTC.

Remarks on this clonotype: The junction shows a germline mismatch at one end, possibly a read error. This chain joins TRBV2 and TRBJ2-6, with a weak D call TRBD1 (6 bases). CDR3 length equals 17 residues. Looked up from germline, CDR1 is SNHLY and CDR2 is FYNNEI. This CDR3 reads CAGSEEQGYSGANVLTF. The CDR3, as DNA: TGTGCCGGCAGTGAAGAACAGGGTTACTCTGGGGCCAACGTCCTGACTTTC. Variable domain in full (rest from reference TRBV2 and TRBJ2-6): EPEVTQTPSHQVTQMGQEVILRCVPISNHLYFYWYRQILGQKVEFLVSFYNNEISEKSEIFDDQFSVERPDGSNFTLKIRSTKLEDSAMYFCAGSEEQGYSGANVLTFGAGSRLTVL.

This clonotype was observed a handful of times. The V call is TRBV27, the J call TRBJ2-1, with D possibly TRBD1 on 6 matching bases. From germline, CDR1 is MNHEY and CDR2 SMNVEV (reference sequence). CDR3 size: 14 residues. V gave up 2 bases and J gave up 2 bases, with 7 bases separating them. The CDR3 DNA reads TGTGCCAGCAGTTTAGAGGGGGCCTACAATGAGCAGTTCTTC. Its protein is CASSLEGAYNEQFF.

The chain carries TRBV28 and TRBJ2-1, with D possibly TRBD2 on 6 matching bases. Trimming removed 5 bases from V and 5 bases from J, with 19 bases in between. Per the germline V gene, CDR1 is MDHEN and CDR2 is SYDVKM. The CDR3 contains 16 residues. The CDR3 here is CASSPMTRAGDNEQFF. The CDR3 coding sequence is TGTGCCAGCAGTCCGATGACTAGAGCGGGCGACAATGAGCAGTTCTTC.

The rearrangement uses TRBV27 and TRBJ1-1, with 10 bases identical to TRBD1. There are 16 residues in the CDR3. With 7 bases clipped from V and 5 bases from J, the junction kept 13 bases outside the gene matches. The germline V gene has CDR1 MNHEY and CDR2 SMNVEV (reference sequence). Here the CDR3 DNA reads TGTGCCAGCATCTTCCTCGGACAGGGGGGAAGGACTGAAGCTTTCTTT. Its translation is CASIFLGQGGRTEAFF.

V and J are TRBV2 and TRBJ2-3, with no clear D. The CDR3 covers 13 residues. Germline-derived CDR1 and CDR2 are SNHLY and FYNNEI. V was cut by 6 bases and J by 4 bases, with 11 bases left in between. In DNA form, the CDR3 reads TGTGCCAGCAGCTACTCCCTAGCAGATACGCAGTATTTT. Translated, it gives CASSYSLADTQYF.

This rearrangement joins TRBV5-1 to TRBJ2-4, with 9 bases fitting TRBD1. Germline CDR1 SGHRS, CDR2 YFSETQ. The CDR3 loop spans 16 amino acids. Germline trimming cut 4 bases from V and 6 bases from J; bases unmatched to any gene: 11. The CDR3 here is CASSLPGQGVRNIQYF. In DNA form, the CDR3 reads TGCGCCAGCAGCCTACCGGGACAGGGAGTTAGAAACATTCAGTACTTC.

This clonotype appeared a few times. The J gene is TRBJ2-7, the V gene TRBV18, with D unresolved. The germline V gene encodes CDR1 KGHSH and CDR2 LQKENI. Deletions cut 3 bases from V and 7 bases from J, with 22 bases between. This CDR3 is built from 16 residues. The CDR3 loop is CASSPGGPSSRWEQYF. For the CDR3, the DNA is TGTGCCAGCTCACCCGGCGGCCCGAGTTCGAGGTGGGAGCAGTACTTC.

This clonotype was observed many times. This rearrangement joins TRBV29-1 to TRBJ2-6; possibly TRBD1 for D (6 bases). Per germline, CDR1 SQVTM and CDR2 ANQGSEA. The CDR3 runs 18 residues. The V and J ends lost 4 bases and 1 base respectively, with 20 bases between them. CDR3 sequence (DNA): TGCAGCGTTGTAGGTAGTACAGGGACCCCGTCTGGGGCCAACGTCCTGACTTTC. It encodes CSVVGSTGTPSGANVLTF.

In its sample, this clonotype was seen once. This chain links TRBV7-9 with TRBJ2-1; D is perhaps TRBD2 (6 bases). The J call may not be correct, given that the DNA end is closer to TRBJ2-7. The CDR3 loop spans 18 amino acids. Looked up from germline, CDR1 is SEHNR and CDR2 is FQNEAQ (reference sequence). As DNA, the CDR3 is TGTGCCAGCAGCTCCCGGGACTCCTCGAGCAGCTCCTACAATGAGCAGTACTTC. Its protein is CASSSRDSSSSSYNEQYF.

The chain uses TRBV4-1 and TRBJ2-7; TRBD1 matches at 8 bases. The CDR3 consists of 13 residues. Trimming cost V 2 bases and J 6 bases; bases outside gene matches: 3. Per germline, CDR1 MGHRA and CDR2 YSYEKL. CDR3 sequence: CASSQPGQGEQYF. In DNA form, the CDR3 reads TGCGCCAGCAGCCAACCCGGACAGGGCGAGCAGTACTTC.

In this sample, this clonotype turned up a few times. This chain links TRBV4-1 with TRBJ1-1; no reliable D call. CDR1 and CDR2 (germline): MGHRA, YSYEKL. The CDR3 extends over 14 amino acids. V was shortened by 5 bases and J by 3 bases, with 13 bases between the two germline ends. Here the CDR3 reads CASSLTERDTEAFF. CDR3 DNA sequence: TGCGCCAGCAGCTTGACTGAAAGAGACACTGAAGCTTTCTTT.

CDR3 in DNA: TGCAGTCTTGGGGACAACATCAGGGGTGAGCAGTTCTTC. Amino acid sequence: CSLGDNIRGEQFF. This chain links TRBV20-1 with TRBJ2-1; weak D call: TRBD1 (6 bases). The CDR3 extends over 13 amino acids. Trimming took 8 bases from V and 9 from J, leaving 20 bases between them. In germline, CDR1 is DFQATT, CDR2 SNEGSKA (reference sequence).

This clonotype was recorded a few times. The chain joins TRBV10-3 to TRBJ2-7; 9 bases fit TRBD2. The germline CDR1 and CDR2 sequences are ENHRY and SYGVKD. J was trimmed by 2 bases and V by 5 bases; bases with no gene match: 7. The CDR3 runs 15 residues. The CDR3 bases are TGTGCCATCAGTACAAATAGCGGGAGCCCCTACGAGCAGTACTTC. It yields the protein CAISTNSGSPYEQYF.

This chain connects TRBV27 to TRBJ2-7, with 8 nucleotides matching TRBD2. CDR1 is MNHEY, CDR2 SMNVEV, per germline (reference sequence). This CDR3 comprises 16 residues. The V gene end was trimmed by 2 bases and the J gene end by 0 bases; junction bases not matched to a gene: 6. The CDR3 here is CASSLALAGSSYEQYF. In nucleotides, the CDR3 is TGTGCCAGCAGTTTAGCCCTAGCGGGTAGCTCCTACGAGCAGTACTTC.

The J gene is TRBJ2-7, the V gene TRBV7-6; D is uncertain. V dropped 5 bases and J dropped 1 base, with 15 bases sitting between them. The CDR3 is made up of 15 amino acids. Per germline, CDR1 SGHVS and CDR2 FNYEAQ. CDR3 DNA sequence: TGTGCCAGCAGCCGGACCCCGGATCGATCCTACGAGCAGTACTTC. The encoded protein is CASSRTPDRSYEQYF.

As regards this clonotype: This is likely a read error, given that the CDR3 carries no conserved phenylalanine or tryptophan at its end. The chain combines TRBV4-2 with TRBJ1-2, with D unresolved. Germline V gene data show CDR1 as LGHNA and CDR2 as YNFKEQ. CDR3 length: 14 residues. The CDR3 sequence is CVSSQEATDGGYTL. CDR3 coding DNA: TGTGTCAGCAGCCAAGAAGCCACAGACGGGGGCTACACCCTC.

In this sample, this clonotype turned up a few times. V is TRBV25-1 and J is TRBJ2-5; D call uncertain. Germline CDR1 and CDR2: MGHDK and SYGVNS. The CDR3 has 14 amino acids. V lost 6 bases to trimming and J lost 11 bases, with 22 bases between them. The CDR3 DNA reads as TGTGCCAGCAGCCTGGGCCCCCAAGGTGGCAAGCAGTACTTC. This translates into CASSLGPQGGKQYF.

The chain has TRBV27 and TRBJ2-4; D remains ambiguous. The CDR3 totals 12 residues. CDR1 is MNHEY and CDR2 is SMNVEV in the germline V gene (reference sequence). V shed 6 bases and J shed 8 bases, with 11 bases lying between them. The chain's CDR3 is CASSVRGDIQYF. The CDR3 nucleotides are TGTGCCAGCAGCGTCCGTGGGGACATTCAGTACTTC.

The CDR3 loop is CAWSRASYEQYF. The CDR3 DNA sequence: TGTGCCTGGAGTAGGGCCTCCTACGAGCAGTACTTC. The chain links TRBV30 to TRBJ2-7; D is undetermined. CDR3 length: 12 residues. Germline values: CDR1 GTSNPN, CDR2 SVGIG (reference sequence). V gave up 2 bases and J gave up 0 bases, with 5 bases separating them.

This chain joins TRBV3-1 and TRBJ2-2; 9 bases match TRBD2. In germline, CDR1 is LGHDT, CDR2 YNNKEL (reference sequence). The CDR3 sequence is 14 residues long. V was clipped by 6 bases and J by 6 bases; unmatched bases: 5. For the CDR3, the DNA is TGTGCCAGCAGAATTGTAGCGGGAGCCGGGGAGCTGTTTTTT. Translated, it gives CASRIVAGAGELFF.